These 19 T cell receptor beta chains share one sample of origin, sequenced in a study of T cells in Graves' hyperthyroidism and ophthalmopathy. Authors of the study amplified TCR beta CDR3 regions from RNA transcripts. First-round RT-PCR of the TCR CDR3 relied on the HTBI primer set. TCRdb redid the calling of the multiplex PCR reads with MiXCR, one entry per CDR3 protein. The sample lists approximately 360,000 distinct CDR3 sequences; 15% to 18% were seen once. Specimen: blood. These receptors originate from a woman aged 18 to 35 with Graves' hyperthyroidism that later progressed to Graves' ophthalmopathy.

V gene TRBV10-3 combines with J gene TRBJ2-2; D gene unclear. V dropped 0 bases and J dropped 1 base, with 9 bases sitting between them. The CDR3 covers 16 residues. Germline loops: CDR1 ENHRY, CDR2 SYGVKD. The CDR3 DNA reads TGTGCCATCAGTGAGTCGGGCAGGCTGAACACCGGGGAGCTGTTTTTT. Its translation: CAISESGRLNTGELFF.

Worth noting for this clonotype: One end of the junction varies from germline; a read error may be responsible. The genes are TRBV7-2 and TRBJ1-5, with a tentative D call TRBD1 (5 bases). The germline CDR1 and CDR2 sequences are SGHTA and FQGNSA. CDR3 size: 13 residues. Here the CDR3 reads CASSLQGNRPQHF. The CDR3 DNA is TGTGCCAGCAGCTTACAGGGAAATCGGCCCCAGCATTTT.

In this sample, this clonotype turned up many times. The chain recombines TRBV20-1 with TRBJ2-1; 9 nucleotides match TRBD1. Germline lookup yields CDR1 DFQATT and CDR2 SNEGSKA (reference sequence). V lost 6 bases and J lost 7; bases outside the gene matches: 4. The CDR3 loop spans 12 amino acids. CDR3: CSARQGGNEQFF. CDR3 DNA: TGCAGTGCCAGACAGGGGGGGAATGAGCAGTTCTTC.

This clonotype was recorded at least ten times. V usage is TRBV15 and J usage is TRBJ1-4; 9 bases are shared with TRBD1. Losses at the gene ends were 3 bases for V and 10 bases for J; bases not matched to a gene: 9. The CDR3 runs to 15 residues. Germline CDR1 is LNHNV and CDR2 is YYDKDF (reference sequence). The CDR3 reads CATSRVNRGRAKLFF. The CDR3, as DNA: TGTGCCACCAGCAGGGTGAACAGGGGGCGTGCAAAACTGTTTTTT.

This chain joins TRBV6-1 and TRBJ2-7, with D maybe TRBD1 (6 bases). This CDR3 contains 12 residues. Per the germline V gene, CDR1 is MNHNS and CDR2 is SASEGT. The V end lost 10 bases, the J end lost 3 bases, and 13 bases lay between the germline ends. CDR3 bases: TGTGCCACATCAGGGGTGAGCTACGAGCAGTACTTC. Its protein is CATSGVSYEQYF.

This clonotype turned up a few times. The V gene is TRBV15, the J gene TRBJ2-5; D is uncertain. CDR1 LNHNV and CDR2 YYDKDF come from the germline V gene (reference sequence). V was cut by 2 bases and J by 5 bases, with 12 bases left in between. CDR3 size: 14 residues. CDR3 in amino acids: CATSRPLGKETQYF. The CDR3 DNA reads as TGTGCCACCAGCAGACCATTGGGGAAGGAGACCCAGTACTTC. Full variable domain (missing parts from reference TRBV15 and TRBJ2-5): DAMVIQNPRYQVTQFGKPVTLSCSQTLNHNVMYWYQQKSSQAPKLLFHYYDKDFNNEADTPDNFQSRRPNTSFCFLDIRSPGLGDTAMYLCATSRPLGKETQYFGPGTRLLVL.

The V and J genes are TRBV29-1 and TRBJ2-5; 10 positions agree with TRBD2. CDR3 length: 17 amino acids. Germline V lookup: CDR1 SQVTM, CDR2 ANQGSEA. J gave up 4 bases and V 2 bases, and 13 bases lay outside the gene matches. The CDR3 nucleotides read TGCAGCGTTGAATATGGGACTAGCGAACTCCGTGGAGAGACCCAGTACTTC. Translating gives CSVEYGTSELRGETQYF.

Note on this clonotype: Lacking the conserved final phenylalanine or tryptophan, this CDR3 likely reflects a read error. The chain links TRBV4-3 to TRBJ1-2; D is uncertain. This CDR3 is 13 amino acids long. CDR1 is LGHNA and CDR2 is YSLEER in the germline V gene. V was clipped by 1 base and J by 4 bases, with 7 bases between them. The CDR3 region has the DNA TGCGCCAGCAGCCAAGGGGAGGGCTATGGCTACACCTAC. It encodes CASSQGEGYGYTY.

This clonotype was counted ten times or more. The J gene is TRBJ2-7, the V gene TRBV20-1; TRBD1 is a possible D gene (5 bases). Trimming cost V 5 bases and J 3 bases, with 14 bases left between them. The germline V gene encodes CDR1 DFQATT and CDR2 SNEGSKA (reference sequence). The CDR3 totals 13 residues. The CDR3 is CSALTGADYEQYF. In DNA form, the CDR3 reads TGCAGTGCTCTAACAGGCGCGGACTACGAGCAGTACTTC.

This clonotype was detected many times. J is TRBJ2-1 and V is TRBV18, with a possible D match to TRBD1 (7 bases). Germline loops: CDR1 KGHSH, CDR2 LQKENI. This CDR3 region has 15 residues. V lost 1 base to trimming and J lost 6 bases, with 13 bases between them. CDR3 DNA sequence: TGTGCCAGCTCACCACAGGACAGGCGGGGCAATGAGCAGTTCTTC. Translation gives CASSPQDRRGNEQFF.

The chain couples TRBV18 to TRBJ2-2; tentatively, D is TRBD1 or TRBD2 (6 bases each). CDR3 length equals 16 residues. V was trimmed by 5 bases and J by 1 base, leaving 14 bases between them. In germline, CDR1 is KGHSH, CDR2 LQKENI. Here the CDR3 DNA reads TGTGCCAGCTCAGGACTCAGGGGACTGAACACCGGGGAGCTGTTTTTT. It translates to CASSGLRGLNTGELFF.

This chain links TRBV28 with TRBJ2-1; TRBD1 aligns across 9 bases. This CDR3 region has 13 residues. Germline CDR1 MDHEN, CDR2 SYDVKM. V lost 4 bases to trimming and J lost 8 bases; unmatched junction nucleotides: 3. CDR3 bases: TGTGCCAGCAGTTCGAGACAGGGGGATGAGCAGTTCTTC. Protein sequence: CASSSRQGDEQFF. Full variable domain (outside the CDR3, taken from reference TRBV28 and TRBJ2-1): DVKVTQSSRYLVKRTGEKVFLECVQDMDHENMFWYRQDPGLGLRLIYFSYDVKMKEKGDIPEGYSVSREKKERFSLILESASTNQTSMYLCASSSRQGDEQFFGPGTRLTVL.

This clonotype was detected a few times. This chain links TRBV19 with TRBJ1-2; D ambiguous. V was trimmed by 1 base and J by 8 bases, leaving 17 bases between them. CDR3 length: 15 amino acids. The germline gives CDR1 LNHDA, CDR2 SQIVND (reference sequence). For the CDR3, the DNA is TGTGCCAGTAGTATAGTCCTGCATTCAATATTCGGCTACACCTTC. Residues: CASSIVLHSIFGYTF.

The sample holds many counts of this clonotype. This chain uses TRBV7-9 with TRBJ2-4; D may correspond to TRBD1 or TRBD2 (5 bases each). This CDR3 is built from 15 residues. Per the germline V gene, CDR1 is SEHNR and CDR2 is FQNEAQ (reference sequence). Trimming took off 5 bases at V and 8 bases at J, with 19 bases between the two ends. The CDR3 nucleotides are TGTGCCAGCAGCGAAGACTCGGGGCGTTTGGACATTCAGTACTTC. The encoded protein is CASSEDSGRLDIQYF.

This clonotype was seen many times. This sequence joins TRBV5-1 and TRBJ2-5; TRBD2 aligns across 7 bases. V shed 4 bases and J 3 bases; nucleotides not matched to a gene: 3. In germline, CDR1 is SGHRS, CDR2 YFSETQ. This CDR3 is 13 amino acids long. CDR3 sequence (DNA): TGCGCCAGCAGCCAGGGAGGGGAAGAGACCCAGTACTTC. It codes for CASSQGGEETQYF.

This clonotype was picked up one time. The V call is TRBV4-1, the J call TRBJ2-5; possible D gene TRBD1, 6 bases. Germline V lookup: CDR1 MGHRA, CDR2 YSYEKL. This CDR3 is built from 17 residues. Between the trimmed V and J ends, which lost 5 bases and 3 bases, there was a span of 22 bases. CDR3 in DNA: TGCGCCAGCAGCGAAGGACCAGGGGCCGGTCGAGAAGAGACCCAGTACTTC. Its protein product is CASSEGPGAGREETQYF.

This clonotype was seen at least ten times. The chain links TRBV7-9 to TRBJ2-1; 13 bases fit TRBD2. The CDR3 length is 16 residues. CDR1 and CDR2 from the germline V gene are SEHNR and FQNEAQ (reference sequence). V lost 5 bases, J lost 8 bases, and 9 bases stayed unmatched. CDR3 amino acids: CASSPRTSGSGDEQFF. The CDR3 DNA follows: TGTGCCAGCAGCCCCCGGACTAGCGGGAGCGGGGATGAGCAGTTCTTC.

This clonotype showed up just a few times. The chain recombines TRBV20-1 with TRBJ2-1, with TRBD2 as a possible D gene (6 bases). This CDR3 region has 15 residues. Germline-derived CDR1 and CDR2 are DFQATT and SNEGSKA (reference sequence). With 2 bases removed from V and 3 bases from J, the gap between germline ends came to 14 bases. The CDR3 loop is CSARQSRGDYNEQFF. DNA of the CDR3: TGCAGTGCTAGACAGTCGCGGGGAGACTACAATGAGCAGTTCTTC.

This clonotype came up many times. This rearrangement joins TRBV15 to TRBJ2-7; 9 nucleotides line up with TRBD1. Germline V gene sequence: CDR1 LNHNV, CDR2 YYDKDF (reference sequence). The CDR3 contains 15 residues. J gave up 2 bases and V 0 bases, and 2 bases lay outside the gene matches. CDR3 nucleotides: TGTGCCACCAGCAGAGATAGGGACAGGGCCTACGAGCAGTACTTC. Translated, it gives CATSRDRDRAYEQYF.